The source of this T cell receptor (beta chain) is a study of cytomegalovirus exposure and HLA in healthy donors. The PCR employed 60 Vbeta primers together with 13 Jbeta primers. TCRdb keeps only in-frame clones here, not all; method: immunoSEQ multiplex PCR. The sample lists 150,000 to 200,000 clones; approximately 80% were seen once. The CDR3 runs 15 residues. V gave up 4 bases and J gave up 5 bases, with 19 bases separating them. CDR1 is GTSNPN and CDR2 is SVGIG in the germline V gene (reference sequence). Points on this clone: The antigen remains unidentified.

Study-level results: Some TCR beta chains (roughly 160 of them) were listed as cytomegalovirus-associated.

The clonotype originates from a boy aged 10-17 years in good health and CMV-seronegative. The sequencing input was PBMCs. The chain has TRBV30 and TRBJ2-3, with D tentatively TRBD2 (5 bases). CDR3: CAWTPGYGRKDTQYF. CDR3 DNA: TGTGCCTGGACTCCGGGATACGGTCGAAAAGATACGCAGTATTTT.